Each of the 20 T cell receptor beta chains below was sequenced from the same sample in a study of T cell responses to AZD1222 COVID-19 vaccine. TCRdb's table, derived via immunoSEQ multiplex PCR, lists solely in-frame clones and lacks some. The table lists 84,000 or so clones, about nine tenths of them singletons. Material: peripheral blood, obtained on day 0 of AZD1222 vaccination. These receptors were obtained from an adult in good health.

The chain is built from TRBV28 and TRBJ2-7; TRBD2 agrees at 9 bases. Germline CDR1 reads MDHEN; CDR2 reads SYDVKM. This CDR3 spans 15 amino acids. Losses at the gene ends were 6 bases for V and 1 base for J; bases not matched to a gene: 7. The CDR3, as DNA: TGTGCCAGCAGCCAGAGCGGGAGGTTTTCCTACGAGCAGTACTTC. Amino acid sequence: CASSQSGRFSYEQYF.

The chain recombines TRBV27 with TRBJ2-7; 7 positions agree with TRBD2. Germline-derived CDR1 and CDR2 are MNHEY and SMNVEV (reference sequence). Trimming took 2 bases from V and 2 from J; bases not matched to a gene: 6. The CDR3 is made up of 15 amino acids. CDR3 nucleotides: TGTGCCAGCAGTTTAGACTGGGCGGGGGCCTACGAGCAGTACTTC. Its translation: CASSLDWAGAYEQYF.

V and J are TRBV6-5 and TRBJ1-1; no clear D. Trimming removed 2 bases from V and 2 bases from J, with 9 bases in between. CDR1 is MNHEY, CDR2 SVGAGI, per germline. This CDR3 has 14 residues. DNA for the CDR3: TGTGCCAGCAGTTACAGGATCCTTAACACTGAAGCTTTCTTT. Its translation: CASSYRILNTEAFF.

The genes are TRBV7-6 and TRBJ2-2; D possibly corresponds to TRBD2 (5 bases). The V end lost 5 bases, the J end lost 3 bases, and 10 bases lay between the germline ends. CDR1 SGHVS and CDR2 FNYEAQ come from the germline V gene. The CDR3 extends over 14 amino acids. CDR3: CASSTGGYTGELFF. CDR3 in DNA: TGTGCCAGCAGCACTGGCGGGTACACCGGGGAGCTGTTTTTT.

CDR3: CASSEVAGTGANVLTF. The CDR3 DNA reads as TGTGCCAGCAGTGAAGTGGCAGGGACTGGGGCCAACGTCCTGACTTTC. The chain uses TRBV6-1 and TRBJ2-6; the D gene is possibly TRBD1 (5 bases). The CDR3 spans 16 residues. Trimming stripped 1 base from V and 2 bases from J, with 9 bases between. Germline V gene lookup returns CDR1 MNHNS and CDR2 SASEGT.

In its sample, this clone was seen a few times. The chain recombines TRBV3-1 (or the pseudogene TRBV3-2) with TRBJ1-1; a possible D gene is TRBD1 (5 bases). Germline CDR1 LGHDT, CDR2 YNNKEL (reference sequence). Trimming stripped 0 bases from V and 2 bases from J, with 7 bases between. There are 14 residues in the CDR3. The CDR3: CASSQDQGNTEAFF. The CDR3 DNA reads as TGTGCCAGCAGCCAAGATCAGGGAAACACTGAAGCTTTCTTT.

Here the CDR3 reads CASSGGQTFNSPLHF. For the CDR3, the DNA is TGTGCCAGCAGCGGGGGACAGACTTTTAATTCACCCCTCCACTTT. V gene TRBV7-6 combines with J gene TRBJ1-6, with 7 bases aligning to TRBD1. From germline, CDR1 is SGHVS and CDR2 FNYEAQ. Losses at the gene ends were 5 bases for V and 6 bases for J; bases not matched to a gene: 7. The CDR3 consists of 15 residues.

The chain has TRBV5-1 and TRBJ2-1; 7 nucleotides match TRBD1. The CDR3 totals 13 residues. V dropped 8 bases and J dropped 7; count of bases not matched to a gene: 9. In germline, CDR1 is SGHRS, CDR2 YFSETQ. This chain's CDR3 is CASTGTVRNEQFF. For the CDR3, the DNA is TGCGCCAGTACCGGGACAGTAAGAAATGAGCAGTTCTTC.

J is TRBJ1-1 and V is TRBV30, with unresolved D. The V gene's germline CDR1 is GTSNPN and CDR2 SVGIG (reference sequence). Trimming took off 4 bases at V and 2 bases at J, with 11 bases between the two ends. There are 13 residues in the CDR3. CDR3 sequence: CAWKFASNTEAFF. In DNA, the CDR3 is TGTGCCTGGAAATTCGCGTCTAACACTGAAGCTTTCTTT. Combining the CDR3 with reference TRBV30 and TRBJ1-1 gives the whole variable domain SQTIHQWPATLVQPVGSPLSLECTVEGTSNPNLYWYRQAAGRGLQLLFYSVGIGQISSEVPQNLSASRPQDRQFILSSKKLLLSDSGFYLCAWKFASNTEAFFGQGTRLTVV.

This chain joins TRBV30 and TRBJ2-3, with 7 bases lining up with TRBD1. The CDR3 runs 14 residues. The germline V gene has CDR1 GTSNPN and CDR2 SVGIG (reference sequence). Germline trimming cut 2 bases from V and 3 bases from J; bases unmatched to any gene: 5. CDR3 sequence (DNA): TGTGCCTGGAGTACGGGACAGTTTACAGATACGCAGTATTTT. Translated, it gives CAWSTGQFTDTQYF.

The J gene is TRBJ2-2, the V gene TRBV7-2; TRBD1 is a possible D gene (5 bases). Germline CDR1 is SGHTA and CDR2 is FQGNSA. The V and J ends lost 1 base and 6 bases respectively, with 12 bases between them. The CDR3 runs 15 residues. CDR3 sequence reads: CASSLEGRGAGELFF. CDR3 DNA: TGTGCCAGCAGCTTAGAGGGGCGCGGCGCCGGGGAGCTGTTTTTT.

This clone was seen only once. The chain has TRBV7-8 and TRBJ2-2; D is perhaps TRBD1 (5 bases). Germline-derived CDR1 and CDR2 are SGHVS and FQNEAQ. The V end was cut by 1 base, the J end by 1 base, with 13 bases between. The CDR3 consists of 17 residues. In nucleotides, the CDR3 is TGTGCCAGCAGCTTAGGGGGCGTCAATAGGAACACCGGGGAGCTGTTTTTT. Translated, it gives CASSLGGVNRNTGELFF.

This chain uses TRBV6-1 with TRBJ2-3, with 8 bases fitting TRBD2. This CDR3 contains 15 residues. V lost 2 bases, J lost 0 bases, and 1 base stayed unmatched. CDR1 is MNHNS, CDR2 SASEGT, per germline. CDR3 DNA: TGTGCCAGCAGTGAACGGGGGGGAAGCACAGATACGCAGTATTTT. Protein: CASSERGGSTDTQYF.

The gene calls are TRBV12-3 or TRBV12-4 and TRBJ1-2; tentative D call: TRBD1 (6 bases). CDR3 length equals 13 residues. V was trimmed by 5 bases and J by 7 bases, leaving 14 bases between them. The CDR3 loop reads CASSRRGRAGYTF. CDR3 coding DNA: TGTGCCAGCAGTCGACGGGGGCGGGCTGGCTACACCTTC.

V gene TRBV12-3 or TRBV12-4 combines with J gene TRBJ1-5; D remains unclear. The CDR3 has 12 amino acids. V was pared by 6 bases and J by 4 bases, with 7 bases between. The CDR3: CASSPPNQPQHF. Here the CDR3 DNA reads TGTGCCAGCAGCCCCCCGAATCAGCCCCAGCATTTT.

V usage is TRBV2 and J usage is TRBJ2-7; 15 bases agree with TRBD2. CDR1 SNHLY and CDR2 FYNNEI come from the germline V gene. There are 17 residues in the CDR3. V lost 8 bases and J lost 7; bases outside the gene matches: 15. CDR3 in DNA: TGTGCCAGCTCGGGACTAGCGGGGGGCTCCTTTTTGGGAGAGCAGTACTTC. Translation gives CASSGLAGGSFLGEQYF.

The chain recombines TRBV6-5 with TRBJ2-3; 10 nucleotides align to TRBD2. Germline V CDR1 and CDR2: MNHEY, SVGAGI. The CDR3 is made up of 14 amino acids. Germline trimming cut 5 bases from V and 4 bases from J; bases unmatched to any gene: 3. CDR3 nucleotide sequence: TGTGCCAGCAGTCTAGCGGGAGTTTCAGATACGCAGTATTTT. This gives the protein CASSLAGVSDTQYF.

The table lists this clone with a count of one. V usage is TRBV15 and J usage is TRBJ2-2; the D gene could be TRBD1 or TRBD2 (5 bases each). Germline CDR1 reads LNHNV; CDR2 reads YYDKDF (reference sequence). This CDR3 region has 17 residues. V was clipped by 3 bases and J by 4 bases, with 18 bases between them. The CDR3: CATSSPLGVYFTGELFF. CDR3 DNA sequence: TGTGCCACCAGCAGTCCGTTGGGGGTCTACTTCACCGGGGAGCTGTTTTTT.

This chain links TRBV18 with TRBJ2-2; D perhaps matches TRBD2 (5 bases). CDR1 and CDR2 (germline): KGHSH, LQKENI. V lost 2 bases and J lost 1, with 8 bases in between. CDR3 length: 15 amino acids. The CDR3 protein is CASSPSAGNTGELFF. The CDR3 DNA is TGTGCCAGCTCACCATCGGCGGGGAACACCGGGGAGCTGTTTTTT.

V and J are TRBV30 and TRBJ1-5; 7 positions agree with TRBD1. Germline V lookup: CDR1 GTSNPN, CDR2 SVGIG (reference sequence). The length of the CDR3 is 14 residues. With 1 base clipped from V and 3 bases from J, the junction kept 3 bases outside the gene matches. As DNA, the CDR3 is TGTGCCTGGAGTGCGGGACAGCTCAATCAGCCCCAGCATTTT. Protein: CAWSAGQLNQPQHF. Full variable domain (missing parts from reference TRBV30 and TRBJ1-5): SQTIHQWPATLVQPVGSPLSLECTVEGTSNPNLYWYRQAAGRGLQLLFYSVGIGQISSEVPQNLSASRPQDRQFILSSKKLLLSDSGFYLCAWSAGQLNQPQHFGDGTRLSIL.